The T cell receptor (beta chain) under discussion was sequenced for a study of blood T cells in healthy people across ages. Whole-study findings and limits: Any conclusive comparison of naive versus antigen-experienced cells was prevented by using unsorted PBMCs.

This CDR3 has 12 residues. V was trimmed by 3 bases and J by 7 bases, leaving 7 bases between them. Through a sample-barcoded 5' primer and a J-beta primer mix, a second PCR was run for roughly 7 to 11 cycles. In TCRdb, the 5' RACE reads were re-called with MiXCR into one record per CDR3 protein. The repertoire holds about 720,000 distinct CDR3 sequences, with over 20% as singletons. On this clonotype itself: Its antigen remains unidentified.

V is TRBV12-3 or TRBV12-4 and J is TRBJ1-5; D gene uncertain. The sequenced sample was blood. This receptor was taken from a man in his sixties or seventies in good health. Written as DNA, the CDR3 is TGTGCCAGCAGTTTCCCCCGGCAGCCCCAGCATTTT. Amino acids: CASSFPRQPQHF.